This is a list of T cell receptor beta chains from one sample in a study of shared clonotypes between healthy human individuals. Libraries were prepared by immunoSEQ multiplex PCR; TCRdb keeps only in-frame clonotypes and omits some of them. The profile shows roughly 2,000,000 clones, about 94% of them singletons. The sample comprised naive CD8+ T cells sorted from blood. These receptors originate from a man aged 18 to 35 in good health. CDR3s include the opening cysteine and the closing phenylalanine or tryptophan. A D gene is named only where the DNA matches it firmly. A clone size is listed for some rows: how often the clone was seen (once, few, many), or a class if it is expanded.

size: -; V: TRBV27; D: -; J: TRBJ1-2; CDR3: CASSLGGRNYGYTF; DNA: TGTGCCAGCAGTTTAGGGGGCAGAAACTATGGCTACACCTTC
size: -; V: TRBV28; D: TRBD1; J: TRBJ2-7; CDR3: CASSSRGNYEQYF; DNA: TGTGCCAGCAGTTCCAGGGGGAACTACGAGCAGTACTTC
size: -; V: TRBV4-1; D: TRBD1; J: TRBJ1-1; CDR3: CASSQTKGARTEAFF; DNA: TGCGCCAGCAGCCAGACTAAGGGGGCGAGGACTGAAGCTTTCTTT
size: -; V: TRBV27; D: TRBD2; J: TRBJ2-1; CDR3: CASSFAAGEFRNEQFF; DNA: TGTGCCAGCAGTTTCGCGGCGGGAGAATTTCGGAATGAGCAGTTCTTC
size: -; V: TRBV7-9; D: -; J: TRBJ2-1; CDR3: CASSDPGPPAYNEQFF; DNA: TGTGCCAGCAGCGACCCGGGACCCCCGGCCTACAATGAGCAGTTCTTC
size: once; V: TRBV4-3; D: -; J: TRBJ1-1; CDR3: CASSQRAVTNTEAFF; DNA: TGCGCCAGCAGCCAACGGGCGGTTACGAACACTGAAGCTTTCTTT
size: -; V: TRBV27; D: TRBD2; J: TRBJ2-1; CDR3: CASSLISRGYNEQFF; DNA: TGTGCCAGCAGTTTAATTTCGCGGGGGTACAATGAGCAGTTCTTC
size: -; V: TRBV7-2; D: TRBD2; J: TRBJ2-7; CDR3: CASSFAPGTSGRTYEQYF; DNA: TGTGCCAGCAGCTTTGCCCCCGGGACTAGCGGGAGAACCTACGAGCAGTACTTC
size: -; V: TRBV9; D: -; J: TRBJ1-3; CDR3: CASSVGGTGNTIYF; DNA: TGTGCCAGCAGCGTAGGGGGAACTGGAAACACCATATATTTT
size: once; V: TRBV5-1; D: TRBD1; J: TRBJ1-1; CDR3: CASSFGQGGGTEAFF; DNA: TGCGCCAGCAGCTTCGGACAGGGTGGTGGAACTGAAGCTTTCTTT
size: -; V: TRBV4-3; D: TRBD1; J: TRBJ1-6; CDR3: CASSEFGGQGVWNSPLHF; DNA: TGCGCCAGCAGCGAGTTTGGGGGACAGGGGGTCTGGAATTCACCCCTCCACTTT
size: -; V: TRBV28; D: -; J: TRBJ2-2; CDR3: CATGERELFF; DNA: TGTGCCACGGGAGAGAGGGAGCTGTTTTTT
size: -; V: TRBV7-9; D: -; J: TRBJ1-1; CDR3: CASSLLFGVGTEAFF; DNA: TGTGCCAGCAGCTTATTGTTTGGTGTCGGCACTGAAGCTTTCTTT
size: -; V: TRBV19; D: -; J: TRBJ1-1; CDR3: CASSIEGASGAFF; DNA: TGTGCCAGTAGTATAGAAGGCGCGTCTGGAGCTTTCTTT
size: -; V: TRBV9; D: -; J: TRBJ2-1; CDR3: CASSVGGSYNEQFF; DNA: TGTGCCAGCAGCGTAGGGGGAAGCTACAATGAGCAGTTCTTC
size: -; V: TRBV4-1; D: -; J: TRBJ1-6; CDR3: CASSQQGYNSPLHF; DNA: TGCGCCAGCAGCCAGCAGGGGTATAATTCACCCCTCCACTTT
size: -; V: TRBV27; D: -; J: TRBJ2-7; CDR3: CASSSGGGLREQYF; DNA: TGTGCCAGCAGTTCCGGAGGGGGGCTAAGGGAGCAGTACTTC
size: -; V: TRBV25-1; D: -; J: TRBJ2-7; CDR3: CATLDSQSYEQYF; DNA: TGTGCCACCCTGGACAGTCAATCCTACGAGCAGTACTTC
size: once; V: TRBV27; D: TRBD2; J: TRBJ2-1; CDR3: CASSLSGRVEQFF; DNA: TGTGCCAGCAGTTTATCGGGGAGGGTTGAGCAGTTCTTC
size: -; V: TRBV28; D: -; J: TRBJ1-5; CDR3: CASSLKYQPQHF; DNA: TGTGCCAGCAGTTTAAAGTATCAGCCCCAGCATTTT
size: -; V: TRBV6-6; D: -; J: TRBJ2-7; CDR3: CASSNGAYEQYF; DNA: TGTGCCAGCAGTAACGGGGCCTACGAGCAGTACTTC
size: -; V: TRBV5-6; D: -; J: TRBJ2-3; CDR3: CASSFGLGDTQYF; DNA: TGTGCCAGCAGCTTTGGATTGGGAGATACGCAGTATTTT
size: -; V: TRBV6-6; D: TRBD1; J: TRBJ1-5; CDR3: CASSPFQDRRNQPQHF; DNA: TGTGCCAGCAGCCCCTTTCAGGACAGGCGCAATCAGCCCCAGCATTTT
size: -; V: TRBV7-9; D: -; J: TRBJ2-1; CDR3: CASSTDNSYNEQFF; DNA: TGTGCCAGCAGCACCGACAACTCCTACAATGAGCAGTTCTTC
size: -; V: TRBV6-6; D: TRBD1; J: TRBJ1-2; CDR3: CASSYRDRGVDGYTF; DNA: TGTGCCAGCAGCTACCGGGACAGGGGAGTCGATGGCTACACCTTC
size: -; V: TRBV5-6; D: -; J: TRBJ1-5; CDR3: CASSKNGESYSNQPQHF; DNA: TGTGCCAGCAGCAAAAATGGGGAGTCCTATAGCAATCAGCCCCAGCATTTT
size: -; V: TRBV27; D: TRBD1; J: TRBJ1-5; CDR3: CASSPRQGNQPQHF; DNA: TGTGCCAGCAGCCCTAGACAGGGAAATCAGCCCCAGCATTTT
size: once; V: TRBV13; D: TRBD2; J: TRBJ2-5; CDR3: CASSSPGTSGRETQYF; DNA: TGTGCCAGCAGCTCCCCCGGGACTAGCGGGAGAGAGACCCAGTACTTC
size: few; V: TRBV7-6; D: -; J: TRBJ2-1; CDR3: CASSLVATFLNEQFF; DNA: TGTGCCAGCAGCTTAGTGGCAACCTTCCTGAATGAGCAGTTCTTC
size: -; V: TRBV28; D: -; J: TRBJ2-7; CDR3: CASSFLPSSYEQYF; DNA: TGTGCCAGCAGTTTCCTCCCGAGCTCCTACGAGCAGTACTTC
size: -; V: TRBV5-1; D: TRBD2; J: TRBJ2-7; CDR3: CASSLATAGGTYEQYF; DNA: TGCGCCAGCAGCTTGGCCACAGCGGGAGGGACCTACGAGCAGTACTTC
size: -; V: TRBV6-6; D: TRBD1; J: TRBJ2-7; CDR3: CASSLGQGGNEQYF; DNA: TGTGCCAGCAGTTTGGGACAGGGAGGAAACGAGCAGTACTTC
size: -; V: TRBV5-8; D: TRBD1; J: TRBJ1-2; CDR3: CASSQTGGGYGYTF; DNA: TGTGCCAGCAGCCAAACAGGGGGAGGCTATGGCTACACCTTC
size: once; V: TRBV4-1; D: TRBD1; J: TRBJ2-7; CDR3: CASSQVPGQGYEQYF; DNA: TGCGCCAGCAGCCAAGTCCCGGGACAGGGGTACGAGCAGTACTTC
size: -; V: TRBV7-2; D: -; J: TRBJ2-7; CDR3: CASSLALSGDEQYF; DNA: TGTGCCAGCAGCTTAGCACTCTCAGGCGACGAGCAGTACTTC
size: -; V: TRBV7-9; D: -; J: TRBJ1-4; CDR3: CASSSLDGATNEKLFF; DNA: TGTGCCAGCAGTTCCTTGGACGGGGCAACTAATGAAAAACTGTTTTTT
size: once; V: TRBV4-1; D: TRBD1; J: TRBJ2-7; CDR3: CASSQVDRDYEQYF; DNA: TGCGCCAGCAGCCAAGTTGACAGGGATTACGAGCAGTACTTC
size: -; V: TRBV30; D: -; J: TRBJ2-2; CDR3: CAWSVASGGELFF; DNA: TGTGCCTGGAGTGTAGCTAGTGGGGGGGAGCTGTTTTTT
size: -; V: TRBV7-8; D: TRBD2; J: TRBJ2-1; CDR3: CASSLGLAGGGFNNEQFF; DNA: TGTGCCAGCAGCTTAGGACTAGCGGGGGGCGGCTTTAACAATGAGCAGTTCTTC
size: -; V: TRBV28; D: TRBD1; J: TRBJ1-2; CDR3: CASIRTGVDYGYTF; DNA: TGTGCCAGCATCAGGACAGGGGTCGACTATGGCTACACCTTC
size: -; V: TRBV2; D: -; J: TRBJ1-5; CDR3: CASSTTGTLTFSGNQPQHF; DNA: TGTGCCAGCAGTACTACCGGGACCCTTACCTTTAGTGGGAATCAGCCCCAGCATTTT
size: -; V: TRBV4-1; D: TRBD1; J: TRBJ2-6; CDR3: CASSQGGGGSGANVLTF; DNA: TGCGCCAGCAGCCAAGGAGGGGGCGGCTCTGGGGCCAACGTCCTGACTTTC
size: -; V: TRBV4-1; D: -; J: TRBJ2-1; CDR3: CASSQDPAPGSSYNEQFF; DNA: TGCGCCAGCAGCCAAGATCCAGCCCCCGGGAGCTCCTACAATGAGCAGTTCTTC
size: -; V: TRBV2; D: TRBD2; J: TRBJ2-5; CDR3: CASSVMASGQETQYF; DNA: TGTGCCAGCAGTGTAATGGCTAGCGGACAAGAGACCCAGTACTTC
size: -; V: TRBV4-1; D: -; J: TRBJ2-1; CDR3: CASSQPQGFNEQFF; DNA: TGCGCCAGCAGCCAGCCACAGGGTTTCAATGAGCAGTTCTTC
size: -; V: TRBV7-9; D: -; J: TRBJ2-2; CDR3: CASSRRGVGDLNTGELFF; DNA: TGTGCCAGCAGCCGCAGGGGCGTGGGGGACTTGAACACCGGGGAGCTGTTTTTT
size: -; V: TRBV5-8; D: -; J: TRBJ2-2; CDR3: CASSFIPGELFF; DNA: TGTGCCAGCAGCTTTATCCCCGGGGAGCTGTTTTTT
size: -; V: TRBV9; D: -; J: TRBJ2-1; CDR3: CASSDPGGEYNEQFF; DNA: TGTGCCAGCAGCGACCCGGGGGGCGAATACAATGAGCAGTTCTTC
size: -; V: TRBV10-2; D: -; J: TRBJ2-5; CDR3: CASSPDYASETQYF; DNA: TGCGCCAGCAGTCCGGACTACGCCAGTGAGACCCAGTACTTC
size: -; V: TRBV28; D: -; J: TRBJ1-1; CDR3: CAGGGLGNTEAFF; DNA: TGTGCGGGAGGCGGTCTAGGGAACACTGAAGCTTTCTTT
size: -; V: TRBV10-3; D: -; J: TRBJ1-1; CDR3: CAISDMIGGVTEAFF; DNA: TGTGCCATCAGTGATATGATAGGGGGGGTTACTGAAGCTTTCTTT
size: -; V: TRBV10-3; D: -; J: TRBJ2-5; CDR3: CATMSARSQETQYF; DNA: TGTGCCACCATGTCCGCAAGGTCGCAAGAGACCCAGTACTTC
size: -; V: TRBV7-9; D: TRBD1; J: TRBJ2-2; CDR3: CATTGDPNTGELFF; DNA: TGTGCCACCACAGGGGACCCGAACACCGGGGAGCTGTTTTTT